The T cell receptor beta chain under discussion was sequenced for a study of T cell changes during pregnancy in multiple sclerosis. This clone was seen just once. Deletions cut 3 bases from V and 4 bases from J, with 6 bases between. The CDR3 is made up of 12 amino acids. Per germline, CDR1 MNHNS and CDR2 SASEGT. Sequenced by immunoSEQ multiplex PCR; TCRdb stores in-frame clones only, minus some. The table shows tens of thousands of clones, with approximately 86% occurring only once. This receptor was obtained from a female donor in good health, enrolled as a control in a pregnancy study. The chain employs TRBV6-1 and TRBJ1-2; D is unresolved. Here the sequenced sample was CD4+ T cells from peripheral blood mononuclear cells, taken in the first trimester of pregnancy. The CDR3 bases are TGTGCCAGCAGTGAGAGAGGCTATGGCTACACCTTC. Translation gives CASSERGYGYTF.